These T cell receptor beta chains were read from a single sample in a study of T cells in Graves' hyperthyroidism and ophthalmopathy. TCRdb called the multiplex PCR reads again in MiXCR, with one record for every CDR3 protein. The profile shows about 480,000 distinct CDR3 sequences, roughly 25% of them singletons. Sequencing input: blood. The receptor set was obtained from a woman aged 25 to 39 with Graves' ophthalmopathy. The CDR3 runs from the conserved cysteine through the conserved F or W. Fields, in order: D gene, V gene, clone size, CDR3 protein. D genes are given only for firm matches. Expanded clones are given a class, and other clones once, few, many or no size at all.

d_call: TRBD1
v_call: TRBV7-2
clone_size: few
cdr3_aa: CASSSQGTSRYGYTF

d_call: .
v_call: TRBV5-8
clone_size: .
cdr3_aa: CASSDSTEAFF

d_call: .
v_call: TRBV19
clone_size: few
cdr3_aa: CASMMRLANTGELFF

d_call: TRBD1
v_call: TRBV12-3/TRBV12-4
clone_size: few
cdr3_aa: CASSLGGDRGYEQYF

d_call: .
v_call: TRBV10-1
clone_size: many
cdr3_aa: CASSEWAGELFF

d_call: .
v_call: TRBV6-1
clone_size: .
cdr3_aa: CASKLPRTYEQYF

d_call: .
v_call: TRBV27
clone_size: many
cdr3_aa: CASSSSLRASYEQYF

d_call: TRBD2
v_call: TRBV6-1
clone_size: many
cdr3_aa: CASSEALAGGSSGYIQYF

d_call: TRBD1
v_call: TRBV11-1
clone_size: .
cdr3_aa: CASSPDQGQGRYEQYF

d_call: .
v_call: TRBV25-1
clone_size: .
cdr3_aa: CASSEPEETGELFF

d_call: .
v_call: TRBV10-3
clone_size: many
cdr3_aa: CAISTLGQASGNTIYF

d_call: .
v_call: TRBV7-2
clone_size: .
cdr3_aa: CAALGLPGNTIYF

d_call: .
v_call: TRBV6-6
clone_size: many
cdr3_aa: CASSTLLNTEAFF

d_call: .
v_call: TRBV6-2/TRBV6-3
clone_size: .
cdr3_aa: CASQNSIPNGYTF

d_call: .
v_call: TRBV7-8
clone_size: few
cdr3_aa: CASSPLSEQYF

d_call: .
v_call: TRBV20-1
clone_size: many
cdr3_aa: CSALRGNYGYTF

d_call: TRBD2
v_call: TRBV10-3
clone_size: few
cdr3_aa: CAISEPTSGGYGAQYF

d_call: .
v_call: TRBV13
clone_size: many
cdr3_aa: CASSFYPPRGFTEAFF

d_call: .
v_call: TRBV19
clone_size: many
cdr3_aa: CASSSRTDEAFF

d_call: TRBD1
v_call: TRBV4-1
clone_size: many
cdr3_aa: CASSPGQYTGELFF

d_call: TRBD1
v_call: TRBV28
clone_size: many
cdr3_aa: CASSTWGTGPNTGELFF

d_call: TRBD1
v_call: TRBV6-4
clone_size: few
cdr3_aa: CASGGGQAPGRYQETQYF

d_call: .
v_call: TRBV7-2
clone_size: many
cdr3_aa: CASSQRPGANTEAFF

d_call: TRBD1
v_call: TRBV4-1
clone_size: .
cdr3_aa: CASSLAQGVQQPQHF

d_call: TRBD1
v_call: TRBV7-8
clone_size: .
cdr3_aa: CASSSLRDRGHGYTF

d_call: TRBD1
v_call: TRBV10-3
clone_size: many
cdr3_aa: CAIRGTVWEQYF

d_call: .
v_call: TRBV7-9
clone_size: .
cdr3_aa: CASKTASQETQYF

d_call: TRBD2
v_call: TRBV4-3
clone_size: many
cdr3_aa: CASSQEGGLAGETQYF

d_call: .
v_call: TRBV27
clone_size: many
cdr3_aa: CASGAHYGYTF

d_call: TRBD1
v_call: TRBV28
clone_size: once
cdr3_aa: CASTSGQLGSYEQYF

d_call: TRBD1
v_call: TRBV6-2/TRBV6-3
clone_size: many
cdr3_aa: CASSQGQGQEQYF

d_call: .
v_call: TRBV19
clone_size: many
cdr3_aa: CASREETNYGYTF

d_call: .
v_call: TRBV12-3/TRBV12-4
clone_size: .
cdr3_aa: CASSLATGPTIYEQYF

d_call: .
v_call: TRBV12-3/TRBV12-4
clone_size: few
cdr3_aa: CASTIDTEWELFF

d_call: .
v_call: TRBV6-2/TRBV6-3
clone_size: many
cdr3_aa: CASSYLFWGTEAFF

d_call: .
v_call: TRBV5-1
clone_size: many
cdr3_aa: CASSTASSGNTIYF

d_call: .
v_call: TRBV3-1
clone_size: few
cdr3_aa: CAGGGRQEAYEQYF

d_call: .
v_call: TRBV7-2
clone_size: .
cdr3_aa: CASSTTTRQPQHF

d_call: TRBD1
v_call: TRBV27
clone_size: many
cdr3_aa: CASTQGASYNSPLHF

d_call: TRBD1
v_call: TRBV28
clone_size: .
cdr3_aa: CASSPVGQAGVDGYTF

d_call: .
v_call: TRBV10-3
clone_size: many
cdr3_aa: CAISGSSEATEAFF

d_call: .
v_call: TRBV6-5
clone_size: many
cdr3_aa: CASWIGGPMNTEAFF

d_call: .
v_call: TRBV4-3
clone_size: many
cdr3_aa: CASSLDGQTPQPQHF

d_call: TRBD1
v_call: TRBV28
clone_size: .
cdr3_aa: CASSSPWTGVHEQYF

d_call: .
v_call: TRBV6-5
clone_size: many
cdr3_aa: CASSYSGGRRPQHF

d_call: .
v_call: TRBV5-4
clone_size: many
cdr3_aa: CASSLELGRQETQYF

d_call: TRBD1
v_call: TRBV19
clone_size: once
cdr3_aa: CASSITGGGGEAFF

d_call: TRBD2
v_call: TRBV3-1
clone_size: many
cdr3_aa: CASSLGLADYEQYF

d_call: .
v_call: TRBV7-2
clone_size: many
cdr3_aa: CASSPEAPETYEQYF

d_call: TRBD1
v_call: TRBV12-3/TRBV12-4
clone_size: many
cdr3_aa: CASSGGTAGNQPQHF

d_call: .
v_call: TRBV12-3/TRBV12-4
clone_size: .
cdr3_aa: CASSLRQPYGYTF

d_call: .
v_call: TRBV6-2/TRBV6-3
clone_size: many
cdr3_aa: CASTAGEEWSYGYTF

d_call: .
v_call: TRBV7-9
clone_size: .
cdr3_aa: CASSVRRAYEQYF

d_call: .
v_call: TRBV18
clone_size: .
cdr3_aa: CASSPPRGGTSGNTIYF